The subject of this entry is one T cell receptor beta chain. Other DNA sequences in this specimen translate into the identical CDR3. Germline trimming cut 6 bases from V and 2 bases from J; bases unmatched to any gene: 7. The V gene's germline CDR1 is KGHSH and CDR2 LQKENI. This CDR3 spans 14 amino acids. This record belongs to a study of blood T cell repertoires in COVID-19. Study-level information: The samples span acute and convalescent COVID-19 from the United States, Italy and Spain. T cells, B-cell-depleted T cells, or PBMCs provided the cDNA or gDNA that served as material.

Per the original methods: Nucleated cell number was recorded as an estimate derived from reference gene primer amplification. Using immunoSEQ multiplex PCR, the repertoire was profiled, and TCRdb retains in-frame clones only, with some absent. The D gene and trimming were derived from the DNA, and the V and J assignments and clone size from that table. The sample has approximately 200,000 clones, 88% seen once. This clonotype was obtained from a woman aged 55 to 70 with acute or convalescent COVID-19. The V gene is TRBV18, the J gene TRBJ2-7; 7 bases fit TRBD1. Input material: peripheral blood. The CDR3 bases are TGTGCCAGCTCTCCCAGACAGGGCACCTACGAGCAGTACTTC. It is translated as CASSPRQGTYEQYF.